The 26 T cell receptor beta chains reported below all come from one sample, sequenced in a study of T cell repertoires in cytomegalovirus infection. TCRdb re-called the reads with MiXCR, one entry per CDR3 protein. The sample contains more than 110,000 distinct CDR3 sequences, around 30% of which appear only once. For these receptors, no antigen is known. The material was CD8+ T cells from cultured PBMCs, obtained from culture after CMV antigen stimulation. The receptors here all came from a human donor in good health (CMV status not recorded). Some clones in this sample may be carry-over from other donors' samples.

V is TRBV12-3 or TRBV12-4 and J is TRBJ1-2, with a tentative D call TRBD1 (6 bases). V lost 3 bases and J lost 1, with 12 bases in between. The CDR3 contains 15 residues. The CDR3 region is CASSFGQRDNYGYTF. As DNA, the CDR3 is TGTGCCAGCAGTTTTGGACAGAGAGATAACTATGGCTACACCTTC.

This clonotype was seen at least ten times. The chain combines TRBV27 with TRBJ1-1; the match to TRBD1 covers 7 bases. The CDR3 extends over 13 amino acids. CDR1 and CDR2 from the germline V gene are MNHEY and SMNVEV (reference sequence). The V gene end was trimmed by 6 bases and the J gene end by 6 bases; junction bases not matched to a gene: 7. CDR3 amino acids: CASSLARGAEAFF. As DNA, the CDR3 is TGTGCCAGCAGCTTAGCCAGGGGGGCTGAAGCTTTCTTT.

In its sample, this clonotype was seen a few times. This chain links TRBV12-3 or TRBV12-4 with TRBJ1-3, with a weak D call TRBD1 (6 bases). Trimming left V 6 bases short and J 2 bases short, with 14 bases between. This CDR3 contains 15 residues. This chain's CDR3 is CASSVDGGPGNTIYF. As DNA, the CDR3 is TGTGCCAGCAGCGTAGACGGGGGCCCTGGAAACACCATATATTTT.

V gene TRBV20-1 combines with J gene TRBJ2-1; weak D call: TRBD1 (6 bases). The germline V gene has CDR1 DFQATT and CDR2 SNEGSKA (reference sequence). V was shortened by 6 bases and J by 4 bases, with 13 bases between the two germline ends. The CDR3 loop spans 13 amino acids. CDR3 sequence reads: CSAPGTLYNEQFF. The CDR3 nucleotides are TGCAGTGCCCCCGGGACACTTTACAATGAGCAGTTCTTC.

CDR3 sequence: CASSEGTGPYEQYF. DNA of the CDR3: TGTGCCAGCAGTGAGGGGACCGGACCTTACGAGCAGTACTTC. V usage is TRBV2 and J usage is TRBJ2-7, with D perhaps assigned TRBD1 or TRBD2 (5 bases each). Germline V gene sequence: CDR1 SNHLY, CDR2 FYNNEI. This CDR3 contains 14 residues. Between the trimmed V and J ends, which lost 3 bases and 4 bases, there was a span of 13 bases.

The rearrangement joins TRBV28 to TRBJ2-3, with 14 bases matching TRBD2. Per the germline V gene, CDR1 is MDHEN and CDR2 is SYDVKM. After removal of 6 bases from V and 7 bases from J, the junction contained 9 bases not matched to a gene. The CDR3 has 16 residues. CDR3 in DNA: TGTGCCAGCAGCTTAGGACTAGCGGGGGGAATGAATACGCAGTATTTT. Amino acid sequence: CASSLGLAGGMNTQYF.

This clonotype occurred a few times. The chain employs TRBV7-8 and TRBJ2-3; weak D call: TRBD2 (5 bases). The CDR3 has 13 amino acids. With 5 bases removed from V and 6 bases from J, the gap between germline ends came to 12 bases. Germline lookup yields CDR1 SGHVS and CDR2 FQNEAQ. CDR3 residues: CASSPDIADTQYF. The CDR3 bases are TGTGCCAGCAGCCCCGATATAGCGGATACGCAGTATTTT.

This clonotype was counted at least ten times. The V and J genes are TRBV19 and TRBJ1-1; TRBD1 might be the D (5 bases). The CDR3 is made up of 14 amino acids. The germline V gene has CDR1 LNHDA and CDR2 SQIVND (reference sequence). V was trimmed by 7 bases and J by 1 base, leaving 13 bases between them. The CDR3 DNA reads TGTGCCAGTATCCCCTCGGACACGAACACTGAAGCTTTCTTT. This codes for CASIPSDTNTEAFF.

The rearrangement links TRBV7-3 to TRBJ2-3; 8 bases agree with TRBD2. V dropped 1 base and J dropped 6; count of bases not matched to a gene: 12. The V gene's germline CDR1 is SGHTA and CDR2 FQGTGA. This CDR3 spans 17 amino acids. The CDR3 region has the DNA TGTGCCAGCAGCTTAAAGCCTGGACTAGCACTTTCGGATACGCAGTATTTT. Translation gives CASSLKPGLALSDTQYF.

This clonotype has just a few counts. This rearrangement joins TRBV6-2 or TRBV6-3 to TRBJ2-7; weak D call: TRBD2 (6 bases). V was shortened by 5 bases and J by 3 bases, with 17 bases between the two germline ends. Germline V gene data show CDR1 as MNHEY and CDR2 as SVGEGT. CDR3 length equals 15 residues. CDR3 in amino acids: CASSPWGLPIYEQYF. The CDR3 coding sequence is TGTGCCAGCAGTCCGTGGGGACTTCCAATCTACGAGCAGTACTTC.

This clonotype was observed a handful of times. The chain is built from TRBV7-9 and TRBJ1-3; no clear D. Trimming pared 5 bases from V and 4 bases from J, leaving 9 bases between. The CDR3 contains 13 residues. Germline V gene data show CDR1 as SEHNR and CDR2 as FQNEAQ (reference sequence). Here the CDR3 reads CASSPSPGNTIYF. DNA of the CDR3: TGTGCCAGCAGCCCGAGTCCGGGAAACACCATATATTTT. Using reference TRBV7-9 and TRBJ1-3 for the parts outside the CDR3, the full variable domain is DTGVSQNPRHKITKRGQNVTFRCDPISEHNRLYWYRQTLGQGPEFLTYFQNEAQLEKSRLLSDRFSAERPKGSFSTLEIQRTEQGDSAMYLCASSPSPGNTIYFGEGSWLTVV.

This clonotype turned up a few times. The V gene is TRBV7-9, the J gene TRBJ2-7; no clear D gene. CDR3 length: 13 amino acids. V lost 2 bases and J 3 bases, leaving 8 bases between the germline ends. The germline V gene has CDR1 SEHNR and CDR2 FQNEAQ (reference sequence). The chain's CDR3 is CASSLTLNYEQYF. In DNA form, the CDR3 reads TGTGCCAGCAGCTTAACTCTCAACTACGAGCAGTACTTC.

The genes are TRBV28 and TRBJ2-7; possibly TRBD1 for D (6 bases). The germline V gene encodes CDR1 MDHEN and CDR2 SYDVKM. Deletions cut 2 bases from V and 2 bases from J, with 13 bases between. The CDR3 has 15 residues. CDR3 in amino acids: CASSLIPDSPYEQYF. The CDR3 DNA follows: TGTGCCAGCAGTTTAATCCCGGACAGTCCCTACGAGCAGTACTTC.

This clonotype was observed a handful of times. The chain joins TRBV2 to TRBJ2-7; D is unclear. The germline V gene encodes CDR1 SNHLY and CDR2 FYNNEI. The length of the CDR3 is 12 residues. Trimming pared 3 bases from V and 2 bases from J, leaving 5 bases between. The DNA of the CDR3 is TGTGCCAGCAGTGATGGCGCCTACGAGCAGTACTTC. Its protein product is CASSDGAYEQYF.

This clonotype has a single count. The rearrangement uses TRBV9 and TRBJ1-3; no firm D call. CDR3 size: 13 residues. The germline V gene has CDR1 SGDLS and CDR2 YYNGEE. The V gene lost 4 bases and the J gene lost 8 bases, with 13 bases spanning the gap. In nucleotides, the CDR3 is TGTGCCAGCAGCCCGCGGCGCGCCGACACCATATATTTT. Its protein product is CASSPRRADTIYF.

This clonotype has just a few counts. The gene calls are TRBV27 and TRBJ2-1; TRBD2 agrees at 10 bases. The length of the CDR3 is 15 residues. V lost 4 bases and J lost 3; bases outside the gene matches: 3. The germline V gene encodes CDR1 MNHEY and CDR2 SMNVEV (reference sequence). The CDR3: CASSWLAGDYNEQFF. In DNA form, the CDR3 reads TGTGCCAGCAGTTGGCTAGCGGGGGACTACAATGAGCAGTTCTTC.

This chain joins TRBV12-3 or TRBV12-4 and TRBJ1-2, with D tentatively TRBD1 (5 bases). V dropped 9 bases and J dropped 5 bases, with 10 bases sitting between them. The CDR3 covers 11 residues. This CDR3 reads CARLTGYGYTF. The CDR3 nucleotides are TGTGCCAGGCTCACAGGATATGGCTACACCTTC.

This rearrangement joins TRBV12-3 or TRBV12-4 to TRBJ2-5, with 9 bases that match TRBD2. The CDR3 length is 16 residues. V lost 5 bases to trimming and J lost 2 bases; unmatched junction nucleotides: 9. The chain's CDR3 is CASSQGAGGLQETQYF. The CDR3 coding sequence is TGTGCCAGCAGTCAGGGAGCGGGGGGATTACAAGAGACCCAGTACTTC.

This clonotype has ten or more counts. This chain links TRBV7-2 with TRBJ2-1; 10 bases map to TRBD2. This CDR3 spans 15 amino acids. Germline values: CDR1 SGHTA, CDR2 FQGNSA. With V trimmed by 5 bases and J by 5 bases, 6 bases remained unmatched. CDR3 bases: TGTGCCAGCAGCGAACTAGCGGGGTTGGACAATGAGCAGTTCTTC. Its translation is CASSELAGLDNEQFF.

This clonotype was seen more than once but under ten times. This sequence joins TRBV4-1 and TRBJ1-4; 9 positions match TRBD1. Germline V gene lookup returns CDR1 MGHRA and CDR2 YSYEKL. V lost 1 base, J lost 6 bases, and 9 bases stayed unmatched. The CDR3 runs 17 residues. CDR3 amino acids: CASSQALGGQGDEKLFF. The DNA of the CDR3 is TGCGCCAGCAGCCAAGCCCTCGGGGGACAGGGCGATGAAAAACTGTTTTTT.

The chain uses TRBV6-4 and TRBJ2-1, with a tentative D call TRBD2 (5 bases). There are 13 residues in the CDR3. From germline, CDR1 is MRHNA and CDR2 SNTAGT. V shed 0 bases and J shed 9 bases, with 9 bases lying between them. The CDR3, as DNA: TGTGCCAGCAGTGACTCGAGGGTTGGTGAGCAGTTCTTC. Translation: CASSDSRVGEQFF.

The V gene is TRBV20-1, the J gene TRBJ2-7, with 7 bases that match TRBD2. V was pared by 1 base and J by 0 bases, with 9 bases of the junction left unmatched. Germline V gene data show CDR1 as DFQATT and CDR2 as SNEGSKA (reference sequence). The CDR3 has 16 amino acids. CDR3 protein: CSARGFRGESSYEQYF. CDR3 nucleotide sequence: TGCAGTGCTAGAGGTTTCCGGGGGGAAAGCTCCTACGAGCAGTACTTC.

V usage is TRBV5-1 and J usage is TRBJ2-2; D gene unclear. V gave up 4 bases and J gave up 7 bases, with 14 bases separating them. The V gene's germline CDR1 is SGHRS and CDR2 YFSETQ. The CDR3 extends over 14 amino acids. CDR3 nucleotides: TGCGCCAGCAGCAAGGGTCAGGAAATCGGGGAGCTGTTTTTT. Its translation: CASSKGQEIGELFF. Full variable domain (rest looked up from reference TRBV5-1 and TRBJ2-2): KAGVTQTPRYLIKTRGQQVTLSCSPISGHRSVSWYQQTPGQGLQFLFEYFSETQRNKGNFPGRFSGRQFSNSRSEMNVSTLELGDSALYLCASSKGQEIGELFFGEGSRLTVL.

In its sample, this clonotype was seen a few times. This chain links TRBV12-3 or TRBV12-4 with TRBJ2-1, with D perhaps matching TRBD2 (5 bases). The CDR3 is 13 residues long. With 6 bases removed from V and 9 bases from J, the gap between germline ends came to 15 bases. Here the CDR3 DNA reads TGTGCCAGCAGCCCTCCCTCTAGCTTTGAGCAGTTCTTC. It is translated as CASSPPSSFEQFF.

The chain carries TRBV6-2 or TRBV6-3 and TRBJ1-1, with a possible D match to TRBD1 (6 bases). The CDR3 consists of 13 residues. Trimming stripped 4 bases from V and 5 bases from J, with 11 bases between. Looked up from germline, CDR1 is MNHEY and CDR2 is SVGEGT. DNA for the CDR3: TGTGCCAGCAGTTCGACAGGTTGGACTGAAGCTTTCTTT. Protein: CASSSTGWTEAFF.

This clonotype was seen many times. The V gene is TRBV28, the J gene TRBJ2-1; TRBD2 aligns across 8 bases. V lost 6 bases, J lost 9 bases, and 7 bases stayed unmatched. Germline CDR1 is MDHEN and CDR2 is SYDVKM. The CDR3 consists of 13 residues. CDR3 region: CASSSGLVTEQFF. The CDR3 nucleotides are TGTGCCAGCAGCTCGGGACTAGTGACTGAGCAGTTCTTC.